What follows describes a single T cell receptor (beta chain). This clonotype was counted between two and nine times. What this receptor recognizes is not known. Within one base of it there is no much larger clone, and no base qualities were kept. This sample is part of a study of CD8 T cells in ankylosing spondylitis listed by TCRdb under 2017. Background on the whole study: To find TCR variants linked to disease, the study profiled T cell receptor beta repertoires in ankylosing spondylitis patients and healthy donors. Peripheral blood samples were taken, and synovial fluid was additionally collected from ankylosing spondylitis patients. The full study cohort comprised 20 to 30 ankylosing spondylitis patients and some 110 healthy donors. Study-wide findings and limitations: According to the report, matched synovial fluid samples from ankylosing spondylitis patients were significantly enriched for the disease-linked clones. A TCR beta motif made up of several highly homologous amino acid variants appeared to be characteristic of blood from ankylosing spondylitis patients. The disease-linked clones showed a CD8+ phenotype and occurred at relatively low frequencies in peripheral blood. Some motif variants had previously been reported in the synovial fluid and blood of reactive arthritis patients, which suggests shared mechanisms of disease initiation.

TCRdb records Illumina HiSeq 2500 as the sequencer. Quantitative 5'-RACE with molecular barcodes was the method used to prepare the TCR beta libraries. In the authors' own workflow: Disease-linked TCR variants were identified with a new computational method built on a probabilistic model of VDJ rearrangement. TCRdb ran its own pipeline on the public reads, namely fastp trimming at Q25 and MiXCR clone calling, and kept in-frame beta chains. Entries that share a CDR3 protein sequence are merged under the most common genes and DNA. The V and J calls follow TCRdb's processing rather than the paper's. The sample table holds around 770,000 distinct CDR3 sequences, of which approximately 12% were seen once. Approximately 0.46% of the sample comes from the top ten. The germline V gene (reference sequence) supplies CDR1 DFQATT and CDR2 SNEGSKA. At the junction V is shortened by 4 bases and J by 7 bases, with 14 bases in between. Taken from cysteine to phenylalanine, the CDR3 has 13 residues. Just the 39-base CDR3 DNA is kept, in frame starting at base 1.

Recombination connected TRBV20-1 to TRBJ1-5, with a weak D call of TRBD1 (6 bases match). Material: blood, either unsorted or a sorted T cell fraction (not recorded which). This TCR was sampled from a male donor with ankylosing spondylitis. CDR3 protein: CSAMKGVGQPQHF. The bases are TGCAGTGCTATGAAGGGGGTTGGACAGCCCCAGCATTTT.